These 3 T cell receptor beta chains came from one sample sequenced in a study of T-cell reconstitution after alpha-beta-depleted transplantation in children. Unique molecular identifiers were used to barcode this TCRbeta library. TCRdb independently ran MiXCR on the PCR reads; one entry per CDR3 protein. Among about 470,000 distinct CDR3 sequences listed, around two fifths were seen once. The sample in question was PBMCs, obtained before TCRalphabeta/CD19-depleted stem cell transplant. The source of these receptors is a girl aged 2-10 years with aplastic anemia, due to receive a stem cell transplant.

V is TRBV7-9 and J is TRBJ2-4; no reliable D call. Trimming took off 5 bases at V and 2 bases at J, with 13 bases between the two ends. The CDR3 loop spans 15 amino acids. The germline V gene has CDR1 SEHNR and CDR2 FQNEAQ (reference sequence). The CDR3: CASSVSVLSKNIQYF. The CDR3 DNA reads TGTGCCAGCAGCGTTTCGGTGCTGTCCAAAAACATTCAGTACTTC.

The CDR3 nucleotides read TGTGCCAGCAGGAATAGCGGGAGCCCCCACGAGACCCAGTACTTC. This translates into CASRNSGSPHETQYF. The chain has TRBV6-1 and TRBJ2-5; TRBD2 aligns across 9 bases. V lost 6 bases to trimming and J lost 5 bases; unmatched junction nucleotides: 10. CDR1 and CDR2 from the germline V gene are MNHNS and SASEGT. The CDR3 spans 15 residues.

This clonotype was found a few times. The V call is TRBV9, the J call TRBJ2-2, with a tentative D call TRBD2 (5 bases). The CDR3 length is 16 residues. The germline gives CDR1 SGDLS, CDR2 YYNGEE. Trimming removed 0 bases from V and 5 bases from J, with 14 bases in between. The CDR3 coding sequence is TGTGCCAGCAGCGTAGCCCAGCGCCCGGGGACCGGGGAGCTGTTTTTT. Translation: CASSVAQRPGTGELFF.